A single sample gave rise to the 5 T cell receptor beta chains below, sequenced in a study of T cells in Graves' hyperthyroidism and ophthalmopathy (dated by TCRdb to between 2018 and 2021). Library generation was performed with multiplex PCR. Sequencing was carried out with an Illumina HiSeq 2000. The TCR beta CDR3 regions were amplified from RNA transcripts. The first round of RT-PCR for the TCR CDR3 was performed with the HTBI primer set and the Qiagen OneStep RT-PCR kit. Clones were called with MiXCR by TCRdb after fastp trimmed the public reads at Q25, and only in-frame beta chains were retained. Rows merge per CDR3 protein into single entries with the most common DNA and genes. Within this sample are about 840,000 distinct CDR3 sequences, with roughly 37% of them counted one time only. The ten largest make up 7.5% to 9.5% of the sample. The sample comprised blood. All receptors come from a man younger than 35 with Graves' hyperthyroidism.

This clonotype came up a few times. This chain links TRBV7-8 with TRBJ1-2; TRBD1 matches 10 bases. Germline trimming cut 5 bases from V and 7 bases from J; bases unmatched to any gene: 13. The CDR3 extends over 16 amino acids. Germline-derived CDR1 and CDR2 are SGHVS and FQNEAQ. This chain's CDR3 is CASSRDRGQGFGGYTF. The CDR3 DNA reads as TGTGCCAGCAGCCGAGACAGGGGGCAGGGTTTCGGTGGCTACACCTTC.

There are a few counts of this clonotype. The gene calls are TRBV20-1 and TRBJ1-3, with D perhaps matching TRBD1 (6 bases). The CDR3 consists of 12 residues. Germline CDR1 reads DFQATT; CDR2 reads SNEGSKA (reference sequence). Between the trimmed V and J ends, which lost 5 bases and 11 bases, there was a span of 16 bases. The CDR3 spells CSAGGRGEPIYF. CDR3 DNA sequence: TGCAGTGCTGGGGGCCGCGGGGAACCCATATATTTT.

This clonotype was detected ten times or more. This rearrangement joins TRBV19 to TRBJ1-5; D is ambiguous. This CDR3 comprises 16 residues. Germline CDR1 LNHDA, CDR2 SQIVND (reference sequence). Between the trimmed V and J ends, which lost 7 bases and 0 bases, there was a span of 16 bases. For the CDR3, the DNA is TGTGCCAGTACCCCACGGCTGCATTATAGCAATCAGCCCCAGCATTTT. Translating gives CASTPRLHYSNQPQHF.

The V gene is TRBV5-1, the J gene TRBJ1-1; no firm D call. V dropped 4 bases and J dropped 11 bases, with 18 bases sitting between them. Germline assignment: CDR1 SGHRS and CDR2 YFSETQ. The CDR3 length is 13 residues. As DNA, the CDR3 is TGCGCCAGCAGCCCCCGGTGGATCGGGTACGCTTTCTTT. Translating gives CASSPRWIGYAFF.

For this clonotype: Germline is not matched at one junction end, which may reflect a read error. CDR3 loop: CAGSLGPGLYGYTF. For the CDR3, the DNA is TGTGCCGGCAGCCTAGGACCGGGACTCTATGGCTACACCTTC. This chain uses TRBV7-3 with TRBJ1-2, with a possible D match to TRBD1 (5 bases). This CDR3 spans 14 amino acids. CDR1 is SGHTA and CDR2 is FQGTGA in the germline V gene. Looking up the rest from reference TRBV7-3 and TRBJ1-2 gives the full variable domain: GAGVSQTPSNKVTEKGKYVELRCDPISGHTALYWYRQSLGQGPEFLIYFQGTGAADDSGLPNDRFFAVRPEGSVSTLKIQRTERGDSAVYLCAGSLGPGLYGYTFGSGTRLTVV.